Listed below are T cell receptor beta chains from one sample, sequenced in a study of blood T cells in healthy people across ages. TCRdb ran MiXCR on the 5' RACE reads and lists one entry per CDR3 protein. The data show 1.5 million to 2 million distinct CDR3 sequences, about 31% seen once. The sample comprised blood. The receptors come from a woman aged 25 to 39 in good health. The CDR3 runs from the conserved cysteine through the conserved F or W. Fields, in order: V gene, clone size, D gene, CDR3 protein. The D gene is left open where the match is weak. For some rows the clone size is stated as once, few or many, or as a class when expanded; others skip it.

V gene: TRBV11-2
clone size: -
D gene: TRBD2
CDR3 protein: CASTPGTSGYEQYF

V gene: TRBV20-1
clone size: many
D gene: -
CDR3 protein: CSASLGRGNQPQHF

V gene: TRBV7-2
clone size: -
D gene: TRBD1
CDR3 protein: CAGSSLAGGRGTEAFF

V gene: TRBV7-9
clone size: many
D gene: -
CDR3 protein: CASSLARGGDEKLFF

V gene: TRBV9
clone size: -
D gene: -
CDR3 protein: CASSVFVNTEAFF

V gene: TRBV28
clone size: once
D gene: -
CDR3 protein: CASSASQKEQFF

V gene: TRBV28
clone size: -
D gene: -
CDR3 protein: CASITGVSEQYF

V gene: TRBV6-2/TRBV6-3
clone size: -
D gene: TRBD2
CDR3 protein: CASSSTSGGGYVQYF

V gene: TRBV4-1
clone size: few
D gene: -
CDR3 protein: CASSQATGGQETQYF

V gene: TRBV20-1
clone size: many
D gene: -
CDR3 protein: CSARESLKDGYTF

V gene: TRBV7-2
clone size: -
D gene: -
CDR3 protein: CASSFGALSYGYTF

V gene: TRBV7-3
clone size: few
D gene: TRBD1
CDR3 protein: CASNRKTGRNEKLFF

V gene: TRBV29-1
clone size: -
D gene: -
CDR3 protein: CSVERGDMNTEAFF

V gene: TRBV20-1
clone size: -
D gene: -
CDR3 protein: CSASVGQGYNSPLHF

V gene: TRBV30
clone size: few
D gene: -
CDR3 protein: CAWSVAAEAFF

V gene: TRBV6-5
clone size: -
D gene: TRBD2
CDR3 protein: CASSYIAGAYEQYF

V gene: TRBV20-1
clone size: few
D gene: -
CDR3 protein: CSANSVSGANVLTF

V gene: TRBV20-1
clone size: -
D gene: TRBD2
CDR3 protein: CSAGTSGRGVDTQYF

V gene: TRBV15
clone size: many
D gene: -
CDR3 protein: CATSRVAGPTGADTQYF

V gene: TRBV4-1
clone size: few
D gene: -
CDR3 protein: CASSSPTKSSYNEQFF

V gene: TRBV24-1
clone size: -
D gene: -
CDR3 protein: CLGGRGRRSGAYEQYF

V gene: TRBV20-1
clone size: few
D gene: -
CDR3 protein: CSARDPRRGEKLFF

V gene: TRBV6-1
clone size: -
D gene: -
CDR3 protein: CASKDSKETQYF

V gene: TRBV20-1
clone size: -
D gene: -
CDR3 protein: CSARGGFGTKNIQYF

V gene: TRBV27
clone size: few
D gene: -
CDR3 protein: CASSPRVKGDTQYF

V gene: TRBV5-5
clone size: few
D gene: -
CDR3 protein: CASSPGTRRLHSNEQFF

V gene: TRBV6-1
clone size: -
D gene: TRBD2
CDR3 protein: CASSEAAWTSYGLIEQYF

V gene: TRBV6-6
clone size: -
D gene: -
CDR3 protein: CASSYSLLSASYEQYF

V gene: TRBV4-1
clone size: -
D gene: TRBD2
CDR3 protein: CASSSPGTSQFF

V gene: TRBV20-1
clone size: few
D gene: TRBD2
CDR3 protein: CSARGLAEIQETQYF

V gene: TRBV29-1
clone size: -
D gene: -
CDR3 protein: CSVVGRREETFF

V gene: TRBV20-1
clone size: -
D gene: -
CDR3 protein: CSASTASRETQYF

V gene: TRBV27
clone size: -
D gene: -
CDR3 protein: CASSLSAGDRRYEQYF

V gene: TRBV4-1
clone size: few
D gene: -
CDR3 protein: CASSQGEGASYNEQFF

V gene: TRBV20-1
clone size: -
D gene: TRBD2
CDR3 protein: CSAGGRGGDMVYEQYF

V gene: TRBV7-3
clone size: -
D gene: -
CDR3 protein: CASSPEPPIREQYF

V gene: TRBV11-1
clone size: -
D gene: -
CDR3 protein: CASSLELRTSGANVLTF

V gene: TRBV7-8
clone size: few
D gene: TRBD2
CDR3 protein: CASSGGLADYEQYF

V gene: TRBV7-2
clone size: many
D gene: -
CDR3 protein: CASRKGGSHEQYF

V gene: TRBV12-3/TRBV12-4
clone size: few
D gene: -
CDR3 protein: CASSLRASDQKDTQYF